A single sample gave rise to the 14 T cell receptor beta chains below, sequenced in a study of cytomegalovirus exposure and HLA in healthy donors. Profiled with immunoSEQ multiplex PCR; TCRdb holds only in-frame clones, not every one. The sample lists hundreds of thousands of clones; 83% were seen once. Material: PBMCs. The source is a woman between 18 and 29 years old in good health and CMV-seronegative.

The rearrangement joins TRBV7-6 to TRBJ2-7, with 7 bases identical to TRBD2. There are 19 residues in the CDR3. J was trimmed by 0 bases and V by 1 base; bases with no gene match: 15. Germline loops: CDR1 SGHVS, CDR2 FNYEAQ. The CDR3 nucleotides read TGTGCCAGCAGCTTAGAGGCTAGCGGCCCAGGATCGAGCTCCTACGAGCAGTACTTC. It codes for CASSLEASGPGSSSYEQYF.

The V gene is TRBV28, the J gene TRBJ2-7; a possible D gene is TRBD1 (5 bases). The CDR3 length is 14 residues. Deletions cut 6 bases from V and 3 bases from J, with 15 bases between. Germline CDR1 and CDR2: MDHEN and SYDVKM. The CDR3 coding sequence is TGTGCCAGCAGCCTTACCAGCGACAGCTACGAGCAGTACTTC. It translates to CASSLTSDSYEQYF.

This chain links TRBV7-9 with TRBJ2-1; the D is unclear. Trimming took 4 bases from V and 10 from J, leaving 8 bases between them. This CDR3 spans 11 amino acids. Germline V CDR1 and CDR2: SEHNR, FQNEAQ (reference sequence). The CDR3 protein is CASSWPGEQFF. The CDR3, as DNA: TGTGCCAGCAGCTGGCCGGGCGAGCAGTTCTTC.

The gene calls are TRBV6-4 and TRBJ2-1; the D is unclear. The CDR3 runs 15 residues. Germline lookup yields CDR1 MRHNA and CDR2 SNTAGT. Deletions cut 3 bases from V and 0 bases from J, with 9 bases between. The CDR3 bases are TGTGCCAGCAGTGAACTGGTTAGCTCCTACAATGAGCAGTTCTTC. Residues: CASSELVSSYNEQFF.

This rearrangement joins TRBV30 to TRBJ2-1; tentative D call: TRBD2 (5 bases). Looked up from germline, CDR1 is GTSNPN and CDR2 is SVGIG (reference sequence). Trimming cost V 3 bases and J 12 bases, with 21 bases left between them. CDR3 length equals 14 residues. CDR3 loop: CAWRRTGSPRGQFF. CDR3 sequence (DNA): TGTGCCTGGAGACGGACGGGGAGCCCCCGAGGGCAGTTCTTC.

The chain is built from TRBV18 and TRBJ2-5, with 11 nucleotides matching TRBD1. The CDR3 is 18 amino acids. With 0 bases clipped from V and 5 bases from J, the junction kept 11 bases outside the gene matches. CDR1 and CDR2 from the germline V gene are KGHSH and LQKENI. CDR3 loop: CASSPPRGQGAFGETQYF. The CDR3, as DNA: TGTGCCAGCTCACCACCGCGAGGACAGGGGGCATTCGGGGAGACCCAGTACTTC.

The chain joins TRBV29-1 to TRBJ2-1, with 8 nucleotides matching TRBD2. The ends lost 6 bases at V and 9 bases at J; junction bases unmatched: 13. The CDR3 extends over 14 amino acids. Per germline, CDR1 SQVTM and CDR2 ANQGSEA. As DNA, the CDR3 is TGCAGCGTAGCCGGGACTAGACTTGCATCTGAGCAGTTCTTC. Its translation: CSVAGTRLASEQFF.

Regarding this clone: This same CDR3 is encoded by further DNA sequences in the sample. This rearrangement joins TRBV11-2 to TRBJ2-7; 7 bases map to TRBD2. Germline CDR1 reads SGHAT; CDR2 reads FQNNGV. V shed 1 base and J 3 bases; nucleotides not matched to a gene: 0. This CDR3 has 13 residues. In DNA form, the CDR3 reads TGTGCCAGCAGCTTAGGCGGGAGCTACGAGCAGTACTTC. Translating it yields CASSLGGSYEQYF.

With regard to this clone: This sample also contains other DNA sequences that code for the same CDR3. The chain employs TRBV18 and TRBJ1-2; D remains ambiguous. Trimming pared 2 bases from V and 6 bases from J, leaving 4 bases between. CDR3 length: 11 residues. CDR1 and CDR2 from the germline V gene are KGHSH and LQKENI. Here the CDR3 DNA reads TGTGCCAGCTCACCAGGGGATGGCTACACCTTC. It yields the protein CASSPGDGYTF.

The J gene is TRBJ2-7, the V gene TRBV28; D might be TRBD1 (7 bases). Germline CDR1 reads MDHEN; CDR2 reads SYDVKM. V lost 2 bases and J lost 6, with 14 bases in between. The CDR3 is 14 amino acids. CDR3 sequence reads: CASSLIRQGGEQYF. In nucleotides, the CDR3 is TGTGCCAGCAGTTTAATCCGACAGGGAGGCGAGCAGTACTTC.

This clone was seen a single time. This chain joins TRBV10-1 and TRBJ2-1, with TRBD2 matching 8 bases. V was clipped by 3 bases and J by 8 bases; unmatched bases: 6. Germline CDR1 and CDR2: WNHNN and SYGVQD (reference sequence). The CDR3 has 14 amino acids. The CDR3 bases are TGCGCCAGCAGTGATCTGGGGACTAGGGATGAGCAGTTCTTC. This translates into CASSDLGTRDEQFF.

This clone has more than one count but fewer than ten. The chain recombines TRBV7-6 with TRBJ2-7, with D perhaps matching TRBD1 or TRBD2 (5 bases each). Trimming removed 2 bases from V and 5 bases from J, with 7 bases in between. The CDR3 covers 12 residues. Germline V gives CDR1 SGHVS, CDR2 FNYEAQ. CDR3 DNA: TGTGCCAGCAGCTTACGGGGCAACGAGCAGTACTTC. This codes for CASSLRGNEQYF. Drawing the rest from reference TRBV7-6 and TRBJ2-7, the complete variable domain is GAGVSQSPRYKVTKRGQDVALRCDPISGHVSLYWYRQALGQGPEFLTYFNYEAQQDKSGLPNDRFSAERPEGSISTLTIQRTEQRDSAMYRCASSLRGNEQYFGPGTRLTVT.

V usage is TRBV10-3 and J usage is TRBJ1-1; D not resolved. V was pared by 0 bases and J by 14 bases, with 13 bases between. Germline CDR1 reads ENHRY; CDR2 reads SYGVKD. The CDR3 has 12 amino acids. CDR3: CAISESPRPRFF. CDR3 coding DNA: TGTGCCATCAGTGAGTCGCCGCGGCCCCGATTCTTT.

J is TRBJ2-7 and V is TRBV30; 8 bases are a match to TRBD2. The V gene's germline CDR1 is GTSNPN and CDR2 SVGIG (reference sequence). This CDR3 region has 13 residues. V lost 2 bases to trimming and J lost 6 bases; unmatched junction nucleotides: 6. The CDR3 nucleotides are TGTGCCTGGAGTAAACGGGCGGGAGGCGAGCAGTACTTC. Translated: CAWSKRAGGEQYF.